This TCR beta chain was found in a study of T-cell memory formation after mild COVID-19. TCRdb passed the 5' RACE reads through MiXCR, listing each CDR3 protein once. Of more than 14,000 distinct CDR3 sequences listed, 20% to 25% were seen once; the top ten hold 55% to 65%. CDR1 and CDR2 (germline): MNHEY, SMNVEV (reference sequence). The CDR3 extends over 14 amino acids. V was trimmed by 6 bases and J by 6 bases, leaving 15 bases between them. The chain links TRBV27 to TRBJ2-1, with D uncertain. This clonotype originated in a man between 18 and 29 years old who had mild COVID-19 (a few samples of this study predate the infection). Cell type and time point are not known. What was sequenced was PBMCs or a T cell subset sorted from them (not recorded which). In DNA, the CDR3 is TGTGCCAGCAGCTACGCGTATGGCGGCAATGAGCAGTTCTTC. It translates to CASSYAYGGNEQFF.